The T cell receptor (beta chain) described here comes from a study of shared clonotypes between healthy human individuals. Germline CDR1 is SGHKS and CDR2 is YYEKEE (reference sequence). The CDR3 is 17 residues long. The V end lost 4 bases, the J end lost 0 bases, and 19 bases lay between the germline ends. Terminally differentiated effector memory CD45RA+ cells were excluded from the naive CD8 cells, which were CD45RO-negative and positively selected for CCR7. Under the authors' procedure: ImmunoSEQ yielded junction-only sequences lacking quality scores, so filtering differed. Profiling relied on immunoSEQ multiplex PCR, and the TCRdb table lists in-frame clones only, not all of them. For V, J and clone size, that table is used; D and trimming come from the DNA. The sample records 1.5 million to 2.5 million clones, less than 95% being singletons.

This chain connects TRBV5-5 to TRBJ1-1, with D perhaps matching TRBD1 (6 bases). This TCR derives from a young man in good health. Source material: naive CD8+ T cells sorted from blood. The CDR3 here is CASSPRTVIAMNTEAFF. DNA of the CDR3: TGTGCCAGCAGCCCCAGGACAGTAATCGCCATGAACACTGAAGCTTTCTTT.